Below, 10 T cell receptor beta chains from the same sample are listed, as sequenced in a study of breast tumors, draining lymph nodes, adjacent tissues. The lymph nodes were axillary draining lymph nodes from breast cancer patients. One entry per CDR3 protein, called by TCRdb with MiXCR from the multiplex PCR reads. The data hold about 140,000 distinct CDR3 sequences, with 30% to 35% observed a single time. The source material was axillary lymph node tissue. These receptors were taken from a female donor with breast cancer. Some clones in this sample may be carry-over from other donors' samples.

This rearrangement joins TRBV7-8 to TRBJ1-1, with TRBD1 matching over 7 bases. The CDR3 runs to 14 residues. Germline V gene data show CDR1 as SGHVS and CDR2 as FQNEAQ. The V gene end was trimmed by 5 bases and the J gene end by 5 bases; junction bases not matched to a gene: 8. The CDR3 loop reads CASSTNRGGTEAFF. For the CDR3, the DNA is TGTGCCAGCAGCACAAACAGGGGCGGGACTGAAGCTTTCTTT.

In its sample, this clonotype was seen many times. The rearrangement uses TRBV20-1 and TRBJ2-3; weak D call: TRBD2 (5 bases). V was cut by 2 bases and J by 0 bases, with 9 bases left in between. The V gene's germline CDR1 is DFQATT and CDR2 SNEGSKA (reference sequence). There are 14 residues in the CDR3. The CDR3 spells CSARSGTSTDTQYF. The CDR3 nucleotides read TGCAGTGCTAGAAGCGGAACCAGCACAGATACGCAGTATTTT.

This clonotype was counted at least ten times. The chain carries TRBV18 and TRBJ2-3, with unresolved D. The CDR3 is 13 residues long. CDR1 KGHSH and CDR2 LQKENI come from the germline V gene. The V end was cut by 5 bases, the J end by 2 bases, with 8 bases between. For the CDR3, the DNA is TGTGCCAGCTCAACCCGAGACACAGATACGCAGTATTTT. It translates to CASSTRDTDTQYF.

This clonotype was picked up many times. V usage is TRBV9 and J usage is TRBJ2-2; weak D call: TRBD1 (5 bases). The CDR3 totals 15 residues. The germline CDR1 and CDR2 sequences are SGDLS and YYNGEE. V was clipped by 1 base and J by 4 bases, with 11 bases between them. In DNA form, the CDR3 reads TGTGCCAGCAGCGTATCCCGCGACAGCACCGGGGAGCTGTTTTTT. The encoded protein is CASSVSRDSTGELFF.

This clonotype was detected only once. The rearrangement links TRBV7-9 to TRBJ2-5, with 7 bases that match TRBD1. Trimming at V came to 3 bases and at J to 9 bases, leaving 7 bases not matched to a gene. This CDR3 comprises 13 residues. Germline lookup yields CDR1 SEHNR and CDR2 FQNEAQ (reference sequence). CDR3 DNA sequence: TGTGCCAGCAGCTTCTCAGGGGGTGAGCCCCAGTACTTC. It specifies CASSFSGGEPQYF.

This clonotype was counted many times. The chain links TRBV3-1 to TRBJ2-6; D is ambiguous. Per germline, CDR1 LGHDT and CDR2 YNNKEL (reference sequence). CDR3 length: 14 amino acids. V dropped 0 bases and J dropped 12 bases, with 12 bases sitting between them. The CDR3 spells CASSQDSLGSVLTF. Here the CDR3 DNA reads TGTGCCAGCAGCCAAGATTCCCTGGGGTCCGTCCTGACTTTC.

This clonotype was seen many times. This may be a read error: a much more frequent sequence differs by one nucleotide. The chain uses TRBV9 and TRBJ1-6, with a weak D call TRBD1 (5 bases). In germline, CDR1 is SGDLS, CDR2 YYNGEE. The CDR3 runs 15 residues. The chain's CDR3 is CASSGSGSSSSPPHF. Here the CDR3 DNA reads TGTGCCAGCAGCGGATCAGGGTCAAGTAGTTCACCCCCCCACTTT.

In this sample, this clonotype turned up many times. The chain joins TRBV20-1 to TRBJ2-3; D gene unclear. The ends were cut back, 2 bases at V and 6 bases at J, with 9 bases in the middle. The CDR3 runs 12 residues. Germline values: CDR1 DFQATT, CDR2 SNEGSKA (reference sequence). CDR3 nucleotide sequence: TGCAGTGCTAGAACAACGGCCGATACGCAGTATTTT. This translates into CSARTTADTQYF.

This clonotype has at least ten counts. The V and J genes are TRBV12-3 or TRBV12-4 and TRBJ1-2; possible D gene TRBD1, 5 bases. The CDR3 loop spans 15 amino acids. V was trimmed by 6 bases and J by 4 bases, leaving 18 bases between them. CDR3 loop: CASRPPDRRIYGYTF. The CDR3 DNA sequence: TGTGCCAGCAGACCTCCCGACAGAAGGATCTATGGCTACACCTTC.

This clonotype was picked up many times. A read error is possible here, since a much larger clone lies one base away. The gene calls are TRBV7-2 and TRBJ2-5; D ambiguous. The germline V gene has CDR1 SGHTA and CDR2 FQGNSA. This CDR3 has 15 amino acids. The CDR3 sequence is CASSLFASSQETQHF. The CDR3 bases are TGTGCCAGCAGCTTATTCGCGTCCAGCCAAGAGACCCAGCACTTC.